There are a few counts of the clone carrying this T cell receptor (beta chain). No antigen is known for it. All gene names here are mouse names. The CDR3 end is not reached by the read, which stops 1 residue before it; the germline J gene fills it in. This sample stems from a study of tissue T cells after allogeneic stem cell transplantation. Study-level findings and limits: Some tissue clones might be persisting host cells; their alloreactivity or antigen specificity was not determined.

Clones were sequenced by immunoSEQ multiplex PCR, and TCRdb holds only the in-frame ones, with some missing. The data contain 5,500 to 8,500 clones, over 30% of them singletons. V shed 3 bases and J 2 bases; nucleotides not matched to a gene: 6. CDR1 GFQATS and CDR2 STVNSAI come from the germline V gene. The CDR3 loop spans 15 amino acids. The time point here: mouse harvest day 14 after allogeneic transplant. Tail vein injection delivered 10^7 T-cell-depleted bone marrow cells and 10^6 splenic CD5+ T cells. Material: skin. This TCR was recovered from a female BALB/c mouse given C57BL/6 T cells with graft-versus-host disease after an allogeneic hematopoietic cell transplant. V and J are TRBV20 and TRBJ2-7; 11 bases fit TRBD2. Incomplete CDR3 DNA: TGTGGTGCTAGCAACTGGGGGGGCGCCACCTATGAACAGTAC. Protein sequence: CGASNWGGATYEQY. The whole CDR3 protein is CGASNWGGATYEQYF.